This T cell receptor beta chain comes out of a study of cytomegalovirus exposure and HLA in healthy donors. Vbeta (60) and Jbeta (13) primers were used in the PCR. Original processing methods: In a later analysis, approximately 73 million unique TCR beta chains included roughly 11 million shared by two or more donors. TCRdb's table, derived via immunoSEQ multiplex PCR, lists solely in-frame clones and lacks some. V, J and clone size are those of that table, while D and trimming were read from the DNA. The sample includes around 75,000 clones. Study-wide points: Later work found that TCR association rates differed between HLA loci; DRB1 had the most and HLA-C the fewest. Excluded were some V segments that proved indistinguishable, including TRBV6-2 and TRBV6-3. Per a prior analysis, the majority of TCR beta V segments were productive roughly 90% or roughly 30% of the time.

Concerning this clone: The antigen is unknown.

This CDR3 region has 17 residues. V was pared by 1 base and J by 0 bases, with 14 bases between. Germline CDR1 MGHRA, CDR2 YSYEKL. The V and J genes are TRBV4-1 and TRBJ2-3; a weak D match, TRBD1 (7 bases). This sequence originates from a woman aged 60 to 75 in good health and CMV-seronegative. Material: PBMCs. CDR3 in amino acids: CASSQGAQGRSTDTQYF. The CDR3 region has the DNA TGCGCCAGCAGCCAAGGAGCACAGGGGAGGAGCACAGATACGCAGTATTTT.